The table lists the clone carrying this TCR beta chain with a few counts. Its antigen is unknown. The study profiled TCR beta VDJ and CDR3 using genomic DNA as template. MiXCR was run by TCRdb on the reads, yielding one entry per CDR3 protein. This sample has roughly 150,000 distinct CDR3 sequences, with more than 45% found just once. This entry belongs to a study of CD8+CD57+ T cells in acquired aplastic anemia. At the level of the study: DNA from sorted CD4+ and CD8+ cells averaged roughly 3.2 ug.

Study-level points and caveats: Patients and controls had in common twenty-nine CD8+ CDR3 sequences.

CDR1 is SGHVS, CDR2 FQNEAQ, per germline. Trimming stripped 7 bases from V and 1 base from J, with 17 bases between. CDR3 size: 15 residues. Flow cytometry had shown expanded CD8+CD57+ cells in the patients chosen for sequencing. The diagnosis in all patients was severe acquired aplastic anemia. The source material was sorted CD4+, CD8+, or CD8+CD57+ T cells (not recorded which) from PBMCs. This sequence was found in a human donor with aplastic anemia. The chain has TRBV7-8 and TRBJ2-7; D is possibly TRBD2 (5 bases). The CDR3 protein is CASNNGRGASYEQYF. In nucleotides, the CDR3 is TGTGCCAGCAACAATGGACGGGGAGCGTCCTACGAGCAGTACTTC.